This entry features one T cell receptor (beta chain) sequence. What it binds is not known. TCRdb's copy holds only in-frame clones and misses some; the assay was immunoSEQ multiplex PCR. In the table there are over a million clones, 95% to 99% of which are singletons. Germline V CDR1 and CDR2: SEHNR, FQNEAQ (reference sequence). This CDR3 is built from 13 residues. Trimming removed 4 bases at V and 9 bases at J, with 13 bases between. This record belongs to a study of shared clonotypes between healthy human individuals. Study-wide results and caveats: Larger estimated richness was generally recorded for naive subsets relative to memory subsets.

Sequencing input: naive CD4+ T cells sorted from blood. This sample's subset: CD45RA+ positively selected. The rearrangement links TRBV7-9 to TRBJ1-5, with D perhaps matching TRBD1 (5 bases). The clonotype comes from a man aged 30-40 years in good health. CDR3 DNA: TGTGCCAGCAGCTCAATACTGGGGCGGCCCCAGCATTTT. This translates into CASSSILGRPQHF.